This TCR beta chain is from a study of T cell repertoires in cytomegalovirus infection. Study information: Selected CMV epitopes included recently identified HLA-C-restricted ones as well as well-studied HLA-B-restricted ones. CMV infection together with matching HLA type was indicated by public TCR beta signatures.

MiXCR was run by TCRdb on the reads, yielding one entry per CDR3 protein. The sample has fewer than 1,000,000 distinct CDR3 sequences; about a third are singletons. The V gene's germline CDR1 is SGHVS and CDR2 FNYEAQ. V lost 5 bases, J lost 2 bases, and 10 bases stayed unmatched. The CDR3 covers 16 residues. This clonotype was detected a few times. Its target is unknown. Findings and limits, study-wide: The ex vivo response showed dominance by HLA-C-restricted CMV-specific TCR beta clonotypes.

The material was cultured CD8+ T cells from PBMCs, obtained from culture after CMV antigen stimulation. The sequence was obtained from a human donor in good health (CMV status not recorded). Some clones in this sample may be carry-over from other donors' samples. The V call is TRBV7-6, the J call TRBJ2-7, with 9 bases fitting TRBD2. Here the CDR3 DNA reads TGTGCCAGCAGCCCAAGTCCCAGCGGGGGGACCTACGAGCAGTACTTC. Translating gives CASSPSPSGGTYEQYF. The full variable domain, rest sourced from reference TRBV7-6 and TRBJ2-7, is GAGVSQSPRYKVTKRGQDVALRCDPISGHVSLYWYRQALGQGPEFLTYFNYEAQQDKSGLPNDRFSAERPEGSISTLTIQRTEQRDSAMYRCASSPSPSGGTYEQYFGPGTRLTVT.